This T cell receptor beta chain was observed in a study of OX40 agonist ivuxolimab in advanced cancers. Only in-frame clones appear in the TCRdb table, and some are missing; sequencing was by immunoSEQ multiplex PCR. Of tens of thousands of clones listed, about nine tenths are singletons. The germline V gene has CDR1 MNHEY and CDR2 SVGAGI. V was cut by 6 bases and J by 5 bases, with 9 bases left in between. This CDR3 has 12 residues. This receptor was taken from an adult with an advanced solid tumor such as melanoma, head and neck, liver or kidney cancer. The source material was CD4+ or CD8+ T cells sorted from blood, sampled in a trial of the OX40 agonist ivuxolimab. The chain employs TRBV6-5 and TRBJ2-3; perhaps TRBD2 as D (6 bases). CDR3 sequence reads: CASRRGLDTQYF. CDR3 bases: TGTGCCAGCAGACGGGGGTTAGATACGCAGTATTTT.